The clone carrying this T cell receptor (beta chain) was counted many times. Its antigen is not identified. The CDR3 runs 14 residues. The V and J ends lost 6 bases and 3 bases, in that order; junction bases with no gene match: 5. The sample is drawn from a study of CD8 T cells in ankylosing spondylitis. Library preparation for TCR beta used quantitative 5'-RACE with molecular barcodes. Using its own MiXCR run on the 5' RACE reads, TCRdb lists one record per CDR3 protein. There are roughly 90,000 distinct CDR3 sequences in the sample; approximately 9.6% occur only once, and approximately 30% lies in the top ten. Study-wide results and caveats: Eight highly homologous variants made up a TCR beta motif, and this motif appeared characteristic of ankylosing spondylitis blood. Significant enrichment of disease-linked clones was reportedly seen in matched ankylosing spondylitis synovial fluid. Before this, some motif variants had been reported in reactive arthritis synovial fluid and blood.

V is TRBV12-3 or TRBV12-4 and J is TRBJ2-3; 8 bases agree with TRBD1. Source material: blood, either unsorted or a sorted T cell fraction (not recorded which). The source of this sequence is a male donor with ankylosing spondylitis. The CDR3 DNA is TGTGCCAGCAGCCTACAGGGGGAAACAGATACGCAGTATTTT. It encodes CASSLQGETDTQYF.